This T cell receptor beta chain was observed in a study of blood T cells in healthy people across ages (dated by TCRdb to 2015 to 2017). With regard to the full study: In model experiments, template switching captured about one uniquely barcoded TCR beta cDNA molecule for every two T cells. Donors were grouped into four age groups: young (average 16 years), middle-aged (39), aged (roughly 67) and long-lived (about 82). Using the same blood draw, the study looked at two additional independent replicas of 1 million unique cDNA reads for two donors, one aged 18 to 30 and the other aged 80 or older. To avoid experimental bias, donors of different ages were randomly spread across the sequencing lanes. Age-related changes in TCR beta repertoire diversity were measured in the study by deep sequencing normalized with unique cDNA molecular identifiers. The investigation overall reported the following: Observed TCR beta diversity per million T cells fell roughly linearly with age, and a significant reduction was already apparent by age roughly 40. Donor CMV infection status was unknown, potentially confounding age-related changes in expanded clonotypes. Since profiling was done on bulk unsorted PBMCs, naive and antigen-experienced compartments could not be conclusively compared. There was a strong correlation between observed TCR beta diversity and the percentage of naive T cells measured by flow cytometry. Compared with the aged group, more naive CD4+ T cells, fewer expanded clones and increased TCR diversity were shown by the long-lived group, suggesting age selection. Total diversity estimates from one million sequenced T cells were considered lower bounds and underestimates.

Receptors were amplified or captured by 5' RACE. Sequencing took place on an Illumina HiSeq 2500. A second about 7 to 12 cycle PCR used a sample-barcoded 5' primer and a J-beta primer mix. A unique molecular identifier was introduced onto each TCR beta cDNA molecule by a template-switch 5' adaptor carrying 12 random nucleotides. Each sample yielded at least 2.5 million CDR3-containing paired-end reads. First-strand cDNA synthesis was performed from all RNA using the Mint cDNA synthesis kit, with priming by a TRBC-specific oligonucleotide. Following uracil-DNA glycosylase treatment, a first 18-cycle PCR with universal primers M1SS and BC2_uni_R was performed on all cDNA. The study's processing was this. For normalization, 1 million high-quality reads, each with a distinct molecular identifier, were randomly selected from each sample. Instead of being binned into consensus sequences, reads with shared molecular identifiers were discarded. MiTCR, with a Q25 quality threshold and the strictest error-elimination algorithm, was used for CDR3 identification, clonotype clustering and error correction. A nonparametric unseen species model with Euler transformation was used to estimate a lower bound on total TCR beta diversity. The public reads were quality trimmed at Q25 with fastp and then assembled into clones with MiXCR by TCRdb, keeping productive beta chains. Each CDR3 protein appears once, grouped with its most common genes and DNA. The V and J calls here are based on TCRdb, not the publication. The sample has some 1.5 million distinct CDR3 sequences on record, 40% to 45% of them singletons. The top ten hold around 4% of the sample.

Comments on this clonotype: Its antigen is currently not known. No base qualities exist here, and no much larger clone lies one base off it.

The donors were roughly 39 Caucasian individuals from Russia, aged roughly 6 to 90 years, who were systemically healthy. Each donor gave ten milliliters of peripheral blood, drawn into EDTA-treated Vacutainer tubes. Ficoll-Paque density-gradient centrifugation was used to isolate PBMCs, with at least 7 million obtained per sample. Trizol reagent was used to extract total RNA from PBMCs, with at least 6 micrograms per sample. Naive CD45RAhigh/CD27high T cell percentages were measured by flow cytometry on a PBMC aliquot from every donor. CDR1 and CDR2 were assigned from the germline V gene as MNHEY and SVGAGI. The CDR3 starts with the cysteine, ends with the phenylalanine, and has 14 residues. The sequence is cut down to CDR3 DNA, 42 bases in frame from base 1. Between the V and J ends, shortened by 10 bases and 1 base respectively, the junction contains 13 bases.

The sample was blood. Rearrangement joined TRBV6-5 to TRBJ2-2; TRBD1 might be the D gene, on 6 matching bases. The sequence derives from a woman under 30 in good health. The CDR3 has the sequence CATAVTGNTGELFF. The bases read TGTGCCACAGCGGTGACAGGGAACACCGGGGAGCTGTTTTTT.